This T cell receptor beta chain appears in the sequencing data of a study of T cells in women clearing cervical HPV infection listed by TCRdb under 2018. Study-wide context: The cases were 20 to 25 women with histologically confirmed HPV16-related CIN3 or worse, and 2 of these cases were invasive cancers. The controls were about 25 women whose single incident HPV16 infection cleared within 12 months with no development of precancer or cancer. Blood from cases was collected at the visit at which the lesion was first identified, whereas blood from controls was collected once infection was no longer detected. For cases, the median interval between lesion detection and blood sampling was around 150 days, with an interquartile range of about 85 to 220 days. Because only a few women had HLA typing data, the possibility that HLA type acted as a confounder could not be ruled out. An exploratory proof-of-principle case-control study, nested within the Guanacaste HPV Natural History Study in Costa Rica, was conducted to compare TCR repertoires across cervical HPV16 outcomes. Cases and controls were matched on age within five years and on year of sample collection. Median age was approximately 36 years in cases versus approximately 37 in controls, and baseline characteristics did not differ significantly. In the parent cohort, around 10,000 women aged 18 or older were enrolled in Guanacaste, Costa Rica, during about 1992 to 1994 and were followed for seven years. Quality controls consisted of five blinded duplicates per group, for a total of roughly 60 samples made up of approximately 50 participants and ten or so replicates.

The immunoSEQ assay used multiplex PCR to amplify TCR beta CDR3 regions from an average of roughly 1.2 ug of genomic DNA per sample. Primer bias was corrected in the assay by using a complete synthetic TCR repertoire to establish an amplification baseline. Amplicons were sequenced on the Illumina platform. On the authors' methods: Sequences were error-corrected by clustering with frequency ratios and a modified nearest-neighbor algorithm, then analyzed in the immunoSEQ Analyzer with IMGT gene definitions. At each rarefaction depth, TCR richness and evenness were averaged across 20 rarefaction repeats, and any sample with fewer sequences than the depth was left out. Relative abundances of V, D and J genes were compared between groups using Wilcoxon rank sum tests, with FDR correction applied. An intraclass correlation of 90% to 97% for TCR richness and an average of around 71% across over 65 gene segments were obtained from the blinded duplicates. The source is immuneACCESS, and TCRdb retained only in-frame sequences with V and J called. Part of the clones is not carried over; for the studies checked, unresolved V genes explain less than half of this, and the remainder is unexplained. The V and J calls and clone size are taken from that table; D and trimming were inferred from the DNA. The sample's table lists a count of roughly 20,000 clones. The ten largest make up roughly 4.7% of the sample.

On this clone: Its target antigen remains unknown. With the read ending 3 residues before the CDR3 end, the germline J gene is used to fill in that end.

The paper's findings and limits, for the study overall: Whether associations preceded infection or resulted from infection could not be shown with the cross-sectional design, and effector/memory subsets and HPV-specific T cells were not isolated. Because the number of T cells per sample was unknown, the richness differences could reflect varying T-cell content rather than repertoire biology. TCR repertoire richness was significantly higher in CIN3+ cases than in controls across sequencing depths, while evenness did not differ. TRBV6-7 relative abundance was lower in cases than in controls (roughly 0.12% versus 0.17%; Bonferroni P = 0.0008). Random forest classifiers that combined richness and V gene abundances separated cases from controls with an estimated AUC of around 0.84.

The germline V gene (reference sequence) gives CDR1 as LNHDA and CDR2 as SQIVND. The CDR3 contains 15 residues, cysteine and phenylalanine counted. The DNA covers only part of the CDR3, 36 bases in frame from base 1. Every participant had a single incident cervical HPV16 infection, and prevalent HPV16 infections were excluded. Cervical HPV DNA was detected by MY09/MY11 PCR, and genotyping was performed by dot-blot hybridization. Roughly 15 mL of heparinized blood was centrifuged, after which the buffy coat was aliquoted, frozen at -30 degrees C, and then stored at -80 degrees C. QIAGEN kits were used to extract genomic DNA from the buffy coat specimens.

The sample taken for sequencing was blood buffy coat. This receptor was taken from a woman aged 18-70 years with a cervical HPV16 infection that either progressed to CIN3+ or cleared (not recorded which). This chain is built from TRBV19 and TRBJ2-3; a stretch of 9 junction bases matches TRBD2. CDR3 bases read: TGTGCCAGTAGTTCGGGCGGGGGGGCCAGGGAGACG. This translates into CASSSGGGARET. The full CDR3 protein reads CASSSGGGARETQYF.